Listed here are 2 T cell receptor beta chains from one sample, sequenced in a study of cytomegalovirus exposure and HLA in healthy donors. PCR used 60 Vbeta primers and 13 Jbeta primers. Profiled with immunoSEQ multiplex PCR; TCRdb holds only in-frame clones, not every one. The table has 81,000 or so clones, roughly 75% seen once. The sequenced sample was PBMCs. Receptors originate from a man aged 55 to 69 in good health and CMV-seronegative.

The V and J genes are TRBV5-4 and TRBJ1-2, with 11 bases that match TRBD1. The CDR3 totals 14 residues. Germline-derived CDR1 and CDR2 are SGHNT and YYREEE (reference sequence). The J segment lost 5 bases and the V segment lost 4 bases, leaving 4 bases of the junction unmatched. CDR3 in DNA: TGTGCCAGCAGCCTCGGGACAGGGGGATATGGCTACACCTTC. This translates into CASSLGTGGYGYTF. Combining the CDR3 with reference TRBV5-4 and TRBJ1-2 gives the whole variable domain ETGVTQSPTHLIKTRGQQVTLRCSSQSGHNTVSWYQQALGQGPQFIFQYYREEENGRGNFPPRFSGLQFPNYSSELNVNALELDDSALYLCASSLGTGGYGYTFGSGTRLTVV.

The rearrangement uses TRBV5-1 and TRBJ2-7; TRBD1 agrees at 7 bases. Germline V CDR1 and CDR2: SGHRS, YFSETQ. The CDR3 is 12 residues long. Losses at the gene ends were 4 bases for V and 5 bases for J; bases not matched to a gene: 3. CDR3 protein: CASSITGDEQYF. The DNA of the CDR3 is TGCGCCAGCAGCATAACAGGGGACGAGCAGTACTTC.